The 10 T cell receptor beta chains below all came from one sample that was sequenced in a study of Graves' ophthalmopathy and Graves' hyperthyroidism (dated by TCRdb to the late 2010s). TCRdb shows the sequencer as Illumina HiSeq 2000. For repertoire sequencing, TCR beta CDR3 regions were amplified from RNA transcripts. The first round was an RT-PCR using HTBI primers with the Qiagen OneStep RT-PCR kit, and this first round was followed by a second-round multiplex PCR, then size selection and purification. TCRdb reworked the public reads: Q25 trimming with fastp, MiXCR clone assembly, productive beta chains retained. Rows merge per CDR3 protein into single entries with the most common DNA and genes. This sample gives hundreds of thousands of distinct CDR3 sequences in total; around 45% of them show up just once. Around half of the sample is in the top ten clones. Source material: peripheral blood. Every receptor here comes from an adult man with Graves' ophthalmopathy.

The gene calls are TRBV6-5 and TRBJ2-5; D may be TRBD1 (6 bases). In germline, CDR1 is MNHEY, CDR2 SVGAGI. Trimming left V 0 bases short and J 4 bases short, with 12 bases between. The CDR3 extends over 15 amino acids. CDR3 amino acids: CASSYSPGAGETQYF. CDR3 nucleotide sequence: TGTGCCAGCAGTTACTCGCCAGGGGCTGGAGAGACCCAGTACTTC.

The chain has TRBV29-1 and TRBJ2-6; D perhaps matches TRBD1 (6 bases). The CDR3 consists of 15 residues. The germline CDR1 and CDR2 sequences are SQVTM and ANQGSEA. Trimming took off 4 bases at V and 3 bases at J, with 13 bases between the two ends. The CDR3 loop is CSVATGQGGANVLTF. CDR3 DNA sequence: TGCAGCGTTGCCACGGGACAAGGTGGGGCCAACGTCCTGACTTTC.

This chain uses TRBV20-1 with TRBJ2-3; D assignment may be TRBD1 or TRBD2 (5 bases each). This CDR3 is 13 amino acids long. Germline loops: CDR1 DFQATT, CDR2 SNEGSKA (reference sequence). Trimming pared 5 bases from V and 2 bases from J, leaving 11 bases between. The CDR3 sequence: CSAFQGPTDTQYF. The CDR3 bases are TGCAGTGCTTTCCAGGGACCCACAGATACGCAGTATTTT.

A word on this clonotype: A read error may explain this, as a much larger clone is one base away. V is TRBV15 and J is TRBJ1-5; D is unresolved. Germline V lookup: CDR1 LNHNV, CDR2 YYDKDF (reference sequence). CDR3 length: 13 residues. The CDR3 DNA sequence: TGTGCCACCAGCACCTTTAGCAATCCGCCCCAGCATTTT. Encoded protein: CATSTFSNPPQHF.

This clonotype has more than one count but fewer than ten. The chain carries TRBV14 and TRBJ1-4, with no clear D. Germline V gives CDR1 SGHDN, CDR2 FVKESK. V lost 7 bases to trimming and J lost 0 bases, with 6 bases between them. This CDR3 spans 13 amino acids. The CDR3 loop is CASTLATNEKLFF. The CDR3 nucleotides read TGTGCCAGCACCCTCGCAACTAATGAAAAACTGTTTTTT. Based on the CDR3 plus reference TRBV14 and TRBJ1-4, the full variable domain is EAGVTQFPSHSVIEKGQTVTLRCDPISGHDNLYWYRRVMGKEIKFLLHFVKESKQDESGMPNNRFLAERTGGTYSTLKVQPAELEDSGVYFCASTLATNEKLFFGSGTQLSVL.

The chain links TRBV7-9 to TRBJ1-1, with D hard to call. The germline V gene encodes CDR1 SEHNR and CDR2 FQNEAQ (reference sequence). This CDR3 spans 13 amino acids. V lost 5 bases and J lost 4, with 11 bases in between. The DNA for the CDR3 is TGTGCCAGCAGCCCCCTCGGAAGCACTGAAGCTTTCTTT. It codes for CASSPLGSTEAFF.

This clonotype came up many times. The chain joins TRBV7-9 to TRBJ1-2; no reliable D call. The CDR3 length is 14 residues. V dropped 2 bases and J dropped 7 bases, with 14 bases sitting between them. Looked up from germline, CDR1 is SEHNR and CDR2 is FQNEAQ (reference sequence). CDR3 residues: CASSLITTAGGYTF. Here the CDR3 DNA reads TGTGCCAGCAGCTTAATTACTACGGCAGGTGGCTACACCTTC.

This chain joins TRBV2 and TRBJ1-4; no definite D call. The CDR3 loop spans 13 amino acids. V lost 6 bases to trimming and J lost 7 bases, with 12 bases between them. Per germline, CDR1 SNHLY and CDR2 FYNNEI. The DNA for the CDR3 is TGTGCCAGCAGGGAGGCGAACACTGAAAAACTGTTTTTT. Protein sequence: CASREANTEKLFF.

V usage is TRBV2 and J usage is TRBJ1-4, with 9 nucleotides matching TRBD1. The V segment lost 5 bases and the J segment 4 bases; nucleotides outside the gene matches: 5. The CDR3 contains 15 residues. Germline V gives CDR1 SNHLY, CDR2 FYNNEI. The CDR3 coding sequence is TGTGCCAGCAGTACAGGGGGCGCAGATAATGAAAAACTGTTTTTT. Translated: CASSTGGADNEKLFF.

The chain is built from TRBV7-9 and TRBJ1-1; D is undetermined. CDR1 is SEHNR and CDR2 is FQNEAQ in the germline V gene (reference sequence). The CDR3 contains 13 residues. Trimming pared 0 bases from V and 5 bases from J, leaving 7 bases between. CDR3 nucleotide sequence: TGTGCCAGCAGCTTAGCGCAATATACTGAAGCTTTCTTT. This translates into CASSLAQYTEAFF. The variable domain in full, completed from reference TRBV7-9 and TRBJ1-1, reads DTGVSQNPRHKITKRGQNVTFRCDPISEHNRLYWYRQTLGQGPEFLTYFQNEAQLEKSRLLSDRFSAERPKGSFSTLEIQRTEQGDSAMYLCASSLAQYTEAFFGQGTRLTVV.